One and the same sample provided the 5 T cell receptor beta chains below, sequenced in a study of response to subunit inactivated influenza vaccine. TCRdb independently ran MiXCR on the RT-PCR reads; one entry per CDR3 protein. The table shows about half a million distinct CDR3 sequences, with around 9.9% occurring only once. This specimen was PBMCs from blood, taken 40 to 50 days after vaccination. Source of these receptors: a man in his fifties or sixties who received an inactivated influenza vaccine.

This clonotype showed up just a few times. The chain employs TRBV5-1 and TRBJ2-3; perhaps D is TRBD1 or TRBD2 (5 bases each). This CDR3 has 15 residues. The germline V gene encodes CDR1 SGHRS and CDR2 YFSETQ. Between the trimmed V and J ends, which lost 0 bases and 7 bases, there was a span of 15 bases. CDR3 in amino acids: CASSLDRGRGYTQYF. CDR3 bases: TGCGCCAGCAGCTTGGATCGGGGCCGCGGTTATACGCAGTATTTT. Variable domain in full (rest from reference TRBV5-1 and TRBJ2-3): KAGVTQTPRYLIKTRGQQVTLSCSPISGHRSVSWYQQTPGQGLQFLFEYFSETQRNKGNFPGRFSGRQFSNSRSEMNVSTLELGDSALYLCASSLDRGRGYTQYFGPGTRLTVL.

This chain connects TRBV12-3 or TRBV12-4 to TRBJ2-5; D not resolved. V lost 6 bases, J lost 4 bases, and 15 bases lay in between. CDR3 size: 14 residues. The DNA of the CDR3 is TGTGCCAGCAGCCGGACCCCGAAGGGAGAGACCCAGTACTTC. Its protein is CASSRTPKGETQYF.

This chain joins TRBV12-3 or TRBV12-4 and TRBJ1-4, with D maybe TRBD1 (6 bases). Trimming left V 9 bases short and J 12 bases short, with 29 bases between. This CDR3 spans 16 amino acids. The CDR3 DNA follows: TGTGCCAGTATCATCGGCGCCCAGGGGCTAGGGGACGAACTGTTTTTT. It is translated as CASIIGAQGLGDELFF.

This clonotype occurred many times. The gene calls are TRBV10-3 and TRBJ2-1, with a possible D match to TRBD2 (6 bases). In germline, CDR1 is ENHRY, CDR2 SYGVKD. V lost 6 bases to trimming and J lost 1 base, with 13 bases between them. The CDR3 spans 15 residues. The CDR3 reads CAIRGGIGSYNEQFF. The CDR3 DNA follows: TGTGCCATCAGGGGAGGTATCGGTTCCTACAATGAGCAGTTCTTC.

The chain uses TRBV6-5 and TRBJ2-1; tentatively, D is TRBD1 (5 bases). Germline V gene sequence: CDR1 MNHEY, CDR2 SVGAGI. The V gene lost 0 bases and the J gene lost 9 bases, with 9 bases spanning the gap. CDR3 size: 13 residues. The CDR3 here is CASSYSGRGEQFF. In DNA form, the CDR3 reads TGTGCCAGCAGTTACTCGGGAAGGGGTGAGCAGTTCTTC.